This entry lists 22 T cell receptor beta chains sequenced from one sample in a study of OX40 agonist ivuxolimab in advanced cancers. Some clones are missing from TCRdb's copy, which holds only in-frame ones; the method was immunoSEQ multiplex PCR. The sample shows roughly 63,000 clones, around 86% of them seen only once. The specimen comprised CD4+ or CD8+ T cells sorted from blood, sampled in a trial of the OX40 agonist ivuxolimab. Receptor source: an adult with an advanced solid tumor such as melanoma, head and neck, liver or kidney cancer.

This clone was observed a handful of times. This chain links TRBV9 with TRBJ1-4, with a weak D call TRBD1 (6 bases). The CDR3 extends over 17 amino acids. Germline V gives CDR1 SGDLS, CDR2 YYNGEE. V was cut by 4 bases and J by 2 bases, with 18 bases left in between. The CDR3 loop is CASSSQQGPKTNEKLFF. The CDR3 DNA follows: TGTGCCAGCAGCTCCCAACAGGGCCCCAAGACTAATGAAAAACTGTTTTTT. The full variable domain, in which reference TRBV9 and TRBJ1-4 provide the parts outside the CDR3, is DSGVTQTPKHLITATGQRVTLRCSPRSGDLSVYWYQQSLDQGLQFLIQYYNGEERAKGNILERFSAQQFPDLHSELNLSSLELGDSALYFCASSSQQGPKTNEKLFFGSGTQLSVL.

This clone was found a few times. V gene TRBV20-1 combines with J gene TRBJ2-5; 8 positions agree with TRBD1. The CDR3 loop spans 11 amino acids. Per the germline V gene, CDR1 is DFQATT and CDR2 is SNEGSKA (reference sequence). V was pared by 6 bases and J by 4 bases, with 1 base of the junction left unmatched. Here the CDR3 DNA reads TGCAGTGCGGACAGGGCAGAGACCCAGTACTTC. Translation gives CSADRAETQYF.

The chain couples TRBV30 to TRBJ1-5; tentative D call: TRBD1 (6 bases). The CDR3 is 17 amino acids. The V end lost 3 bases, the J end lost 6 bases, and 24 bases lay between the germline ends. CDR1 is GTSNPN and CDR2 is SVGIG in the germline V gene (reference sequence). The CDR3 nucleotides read TGTGCCTGGAGAGTAAAGGGGGGGGGAGAGGAGGCTCAGCCCCAGCATTTT. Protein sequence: CAWRVKGGGEEAQPQHF.

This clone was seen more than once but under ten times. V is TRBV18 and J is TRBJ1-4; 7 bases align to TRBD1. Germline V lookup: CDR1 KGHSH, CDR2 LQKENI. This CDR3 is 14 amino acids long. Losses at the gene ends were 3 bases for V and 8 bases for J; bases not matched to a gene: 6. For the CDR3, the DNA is TGTGCCAGCTCACCCCAGGGGGTCGGGGAAAAACTGTTTTTT. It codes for CASSPQGVGEKLFF.

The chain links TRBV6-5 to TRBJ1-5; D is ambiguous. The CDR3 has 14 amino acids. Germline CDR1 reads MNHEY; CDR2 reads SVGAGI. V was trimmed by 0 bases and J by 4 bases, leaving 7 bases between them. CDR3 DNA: TGTGCCAGCAGTTACTCGACCAGGAATCAGCCCCAGCATTTT. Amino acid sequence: CASSYSTRNQPQHF.

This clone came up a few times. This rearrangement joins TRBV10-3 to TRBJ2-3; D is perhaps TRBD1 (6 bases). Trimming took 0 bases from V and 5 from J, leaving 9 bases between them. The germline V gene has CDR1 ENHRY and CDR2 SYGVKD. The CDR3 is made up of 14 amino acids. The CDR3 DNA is TGTGCCATCAGTGAGTCGAGGGGGAGAGATACGCAGTATTTT. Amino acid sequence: CAISESRGRDTQYF.

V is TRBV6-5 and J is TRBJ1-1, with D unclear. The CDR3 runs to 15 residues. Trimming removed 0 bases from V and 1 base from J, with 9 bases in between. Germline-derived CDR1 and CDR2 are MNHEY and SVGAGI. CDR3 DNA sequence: TGTGCCAGCAGTTACTCAGGTGGCCGGAACACTGAAGCTTTCTTT. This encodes CASSYSGGRNTEAFF.

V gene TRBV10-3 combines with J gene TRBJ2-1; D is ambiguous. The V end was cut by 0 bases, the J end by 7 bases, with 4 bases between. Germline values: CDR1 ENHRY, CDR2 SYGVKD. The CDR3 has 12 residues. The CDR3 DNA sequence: TGTGCCATCAGTGAGTCAGAAAATGAGCAGTTCTTC. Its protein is CAISESENEQFF.

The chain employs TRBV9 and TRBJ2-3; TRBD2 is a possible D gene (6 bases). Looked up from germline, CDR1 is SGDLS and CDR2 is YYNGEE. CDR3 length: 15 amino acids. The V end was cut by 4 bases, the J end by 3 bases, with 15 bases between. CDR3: CASSPGGIGTDTQYF. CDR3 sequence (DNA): TGTGCCAGCAGCCCTGGGGGGATAGGGACAGATACGCAGTATTTT.

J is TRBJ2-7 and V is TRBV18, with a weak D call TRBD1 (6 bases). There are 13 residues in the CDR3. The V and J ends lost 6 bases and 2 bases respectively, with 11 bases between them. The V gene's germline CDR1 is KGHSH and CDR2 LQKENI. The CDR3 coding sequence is TGTGCCAGCTCCGACGGACAGACCTACGAGCAGTACTTC. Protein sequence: CASSDGQTYEQYF.

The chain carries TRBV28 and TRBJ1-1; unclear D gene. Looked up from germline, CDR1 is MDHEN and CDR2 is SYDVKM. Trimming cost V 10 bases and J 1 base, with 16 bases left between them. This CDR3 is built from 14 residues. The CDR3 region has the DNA TGTGCCACTATTCCCGGCGGCGCGAACACTGAAGCTTTCTTT. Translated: CATIPGGANTEAFF.

The chain's CDR3 is CAASTGLGTGNTIYF. The CDR3 DNA sequence: TGTGCCGCGTCTACAGGGCTAGGCACTGGAAACACCATATATTTT. The genes are TRBV6-1 and TRBJ1-3; a weak D match, TRBD1 (6 bases). This CDR3 comprises 15 residues. Germline CDR1 reads MNHNS; CDR2 reads SASEGT. The V and J ends lost 11 bases and 2 bases respectively, with 19 bases between them.

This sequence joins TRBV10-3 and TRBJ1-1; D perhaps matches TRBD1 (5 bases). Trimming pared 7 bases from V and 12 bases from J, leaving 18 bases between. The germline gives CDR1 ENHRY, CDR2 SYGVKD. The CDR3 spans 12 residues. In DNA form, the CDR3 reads TGTGCCATCAATGGGGAAGGGGCAGGGCCTTTCTTT. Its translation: CAINGEGAGPFF.

The CDR3, as DNA: TGCGCCAGCAGCTTCCAAACCGGGACAGGGAACCACTATGGCTACACCTTC. Protein sequence: CASSFQTGTGNHYGYTF. This sequence joins TRBV5-1 and TRBJ1-2; 9 nucleotides agree with TRBD1. This CDR3 is built from 17 residues. CDR1 SGHRS and CDR2 YFSETQ come from the germline V gene. V gave up 2 bases and J gave up 3 bases; unmatched junction bases: 11.

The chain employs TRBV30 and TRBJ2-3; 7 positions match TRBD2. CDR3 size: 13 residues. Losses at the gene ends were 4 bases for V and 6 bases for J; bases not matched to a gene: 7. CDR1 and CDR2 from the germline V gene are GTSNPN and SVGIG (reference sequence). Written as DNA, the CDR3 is TGTGCCTGGAATGCGGGGGTGACGGATACGCAGTATTTT. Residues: CAWNAGVTDTQYF.

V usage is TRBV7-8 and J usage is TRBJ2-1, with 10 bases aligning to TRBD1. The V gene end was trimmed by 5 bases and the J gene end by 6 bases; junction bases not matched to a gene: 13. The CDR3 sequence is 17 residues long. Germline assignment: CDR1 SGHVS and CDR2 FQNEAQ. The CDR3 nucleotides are TGTGCCAGCAGCCCTTGGATACGGACAGGGGGTCGCAATGAGCAGTTCTTC. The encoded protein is CASSPWIRTGGRNEQFF.

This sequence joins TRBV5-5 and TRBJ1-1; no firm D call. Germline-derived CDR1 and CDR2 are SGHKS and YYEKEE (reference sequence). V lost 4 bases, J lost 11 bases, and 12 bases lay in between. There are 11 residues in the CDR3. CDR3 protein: CASSMPQPAFF. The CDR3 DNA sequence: TGTGCCAGCAGCATGCCCCAACCGGCTTTCTTT.

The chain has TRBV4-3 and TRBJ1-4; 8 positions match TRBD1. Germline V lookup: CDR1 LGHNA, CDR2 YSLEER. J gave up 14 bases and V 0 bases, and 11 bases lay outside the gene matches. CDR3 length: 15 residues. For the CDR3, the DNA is TGCGCCAGCAGCCAAGATTTGACAGGGGAGCTCGGGCTGTTTTTT. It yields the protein CASSQDLTGELGLFF.

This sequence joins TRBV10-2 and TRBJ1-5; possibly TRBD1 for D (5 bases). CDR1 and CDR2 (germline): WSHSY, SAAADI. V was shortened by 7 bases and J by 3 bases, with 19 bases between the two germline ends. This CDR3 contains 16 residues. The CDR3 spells CASTPGSQAYNQPQHF. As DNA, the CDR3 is TGCGCCAGCACGCCTGGGTCACAGGCGTACAATCAGCCCCAGCATTTT.

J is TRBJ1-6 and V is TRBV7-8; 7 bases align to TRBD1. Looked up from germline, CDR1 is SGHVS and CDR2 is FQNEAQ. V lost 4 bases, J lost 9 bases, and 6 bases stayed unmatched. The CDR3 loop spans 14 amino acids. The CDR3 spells CASSSQGGGSPLHF. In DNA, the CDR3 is TGTGCCAGCAGCTCTCAGGGGGGGGGTTCACCCCTCCACTTT.

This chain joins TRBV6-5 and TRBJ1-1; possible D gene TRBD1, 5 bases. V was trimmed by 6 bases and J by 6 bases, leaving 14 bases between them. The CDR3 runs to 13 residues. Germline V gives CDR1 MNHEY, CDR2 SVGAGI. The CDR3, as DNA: TGTGCCAGCAGCACCGGGACGCGACCTGAAGCTTTCTTT. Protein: CASSTGTRPEAFF.

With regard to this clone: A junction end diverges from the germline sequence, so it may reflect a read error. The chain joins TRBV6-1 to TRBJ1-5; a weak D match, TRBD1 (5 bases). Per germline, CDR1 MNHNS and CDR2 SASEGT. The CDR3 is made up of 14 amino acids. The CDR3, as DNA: TGTGCCAGCAGCCCCGCAGGGAGCAGTCAGCCCCAGCATTTT. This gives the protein CASSPAGSSQPQHF.